These T cell receptor beta chains were read from a single sample in a study of blood T cell repertoires in COVID-19. Here immunoSEQ multiplex PCR was the method, and the copy in TCRdb shows in-frame clones only, minus some. The table records around 63,000 clones, around 86% of them present only once. Sequencing was performed on peripheral blood. The receptors come from a woman older than 75 with acute or convalescent COVID-19. Both conserved end residues are part of each CDR3. A D gene is named only where the DNA matches it firmly. The size of a clone is reported for some rows only, either as once, few or many, or as a class for expanded clones.

NA	NA	TRBV7-9	TRBJ2-5	CASSTPPQETQYF	TGTGCCAGCAGCACCCCCCCCCAGGAGACCCAGTACTTC
NA	NA	TRBV3-1/TRBV3-2	TRBJ2-2	CASTGGAGHQTTANTGELFF	TGTGCCAGCACCGGAGGGGCAGGGCATCAAACGACCGCGAACACCGGGGAGCTGTTTTTT
NA	NA	TRBV28	TRBJ1-5	CASSLGGSDPRQPQHF	TGTGCCAGCAGTTTAGGCGGCAGTGACCCACGGCAGCCCCAGCATTTT
few	NA	TRBV19	TRBJ2-7	CASSISEWGRYEQYF	TGTGCCAGTAGTATATCCGAGTGGGGCCGCTACGAGCAGTACTTC
NA	TRBD1	TRBV7-2	TRBJ1-5	CASSFLRQGDQPQHF	TGTGCCAGCAGCTTCTTGAGACAGGGCGATCAGCCCCAGCATTTT
NA	TRBD2	TRBV27	TRBJ2-5	CASSTAGNLETQYF	TGTGCCAGCAGTACAGCGGGGAACCTAGAGACCCAGTACTTC
once	NA	TRBV28	TRBJ1-1	CASMGPDRMNTEAFF	TGTGCCAGCATGGGGCCAGACAGGATGAACACTGAAGCTTTCTTT
NA	NA	TRBV18	TRBJ1-5	CASSPQGQGYQPQHF	TGTGCCAGCTCACCACAAGGCCAGGGGTATCAGCCCCAGCATTTT
NA	NA	TRBV6-1	TRBJ1-1	CASSEGGQLGAFF	TGTGCCAGCAGTGAAGGAGGTCAACTGGGAGCTTTCTTT
NA	TRBD1	TRBV7-2	TRBJ1-2	CASSSQGGLYGYTF	TGTGCCAGCAGCTCGCAGGGGGGCTTGTATGGCTACACCTTC
few	TRBD1	TRBV29-1	TRBJ1-4	CSAGTGANEKLFF	TGCAGCGCCGGGACAGGGGCTAATGAAAAACTGTTTTTT
NA	NA	TRBV7-9	TRBJ1-4	CASSSGPGTRNEKLFF	TGTGCCAGCAGCTCCGGGCCCGGGACAAGAAATGAAAAACTGTTTTTT
NA	TRBD2	TRBV30	TRBJ2-1	CAWRAGGGNEQFF	TGTGCCTGGAGAGCGGGAGGTGGTAATGAGCAGTTCTTC
NA	NA	TRBV18	TRBJ2-7	CASSPNRDSAEQYF	TGTGCCAGCTCGCCCAATCGCGACAGTGCCGAGCAGTACTTC
NA	NA	TRBV30	TRBJ1-1	CAWSGQDKAFF	TGTGCCTGGAGTGGACAGGACAAAGCTTTCTTT
few	TRBD1	TRBV7-9	TRBJ1-4	CASSLASPTRDREGEKLFF	TGTGCCAGCAGCTTAGCGTCCCCGACCAGGGACAGGGAGGGTGAAAAACTGTTTTTT
NA	TRBD1	TRBV18	TRBJ2-3	CASSPRVDRGGGDTQYF	TGTGCCAGCTCACCGAGGGTGGACAGGGGAGGAGGAGATACGCAGTATTTT
NA	TRBD1	TRBV5-1	TRBJ2-3	CASSPGGAGTDTQYF	TGCGCCAGCAGCCCAGGGGGCGCGGGGACAGATACGCAGTATTTT
NA	TRBD2	TRBV5-1	TRBJ2-7	CASSQGTSVTYEQYF	TGCGCCAGCAGCCAAGGGACTAGCGTCACCTACGAGCAGTACTTC
NA	NA	TRBV6-5	TRBJ2-6	CASSITMTGNVLTF	TGTGCCAGCAGTATAACAATGACTGGCAACGTCCTGACTTTC
NA	NA	TRBV6-2/TRBV6-3	TRBJ1-1	CASSTTGNTEAFF	TGTGCCAGCAGTACAACAGGGAACACTGAAGCTTTCTTT
NA	TRBD2	TRBV30	TRBJ2-7	CAWTPVRDYQVEQYF	TGTGCCTGGACCCCGGTACGGGACTACCAGGTCGAGCAGTACTTC
NA	NA	TRBV5-4	TRBJ2-3	CASSYVQGPDTQYF	TGTGCCAGCAGCTACGTCCAGGGTCCAGATACGCAGTATTTT
NA	TRBD1	TRBV19	TRBJ2-1	CASSAIRDRLNNEQFF	TGTGCCAGTAGTGCCATCCGGGACAGACTCAACAATGAGCAGTTCTTC
NA	TRBD2	TRBV6-5	TRBJ2-7	CATLAGARLEQYF	TGTGCCACCTTAGCGGGGGCCCGTTTGGAGCAGTACTTC
NA	NA	TRBV5-1	TRBJ2-7	CASRYGGSPQQYF	TGCGCCAGCAGATACGGGGGTTCCCCCCAGCAGTACTTC
few	TRBD2	TRBV6-6	TRBJ2-7	CASSPGTSLRYEQYF	TGTGCCAGCAGCCCCGGGACTAGCCTCCGCTACGAGCAGTACTTC
NA	TRBD1	TRBV28	TRBJ1-1	CASSPGQGANEAFF	TGTGCCAGCAGTCCGGGACAGGGGGCAAATGAAGCTTTCTTT
NA	NA	TRBV2	TRBJ1-1	CASKRGRTDMNTEAFF	TGTGCCAGCAAACGTGGTCGGACAGATATGAACACTGAAGCTTTCTTT
few	NA	TRBV19	TRBJ1-6	CASSGGLNSPLHF	TGTGCCAGTAGTGGGGGCTTAAATTCACCCCTCCACTTT
NA	TRBD2	TRBV5-1	TRBJ2-5	CASSLGSGGHYQETQYF	TGCGCCAGCAGCTTGGGTAGCGGGGGGCATTACCAAGAGACCCAGTACTTC
NA	NA	TRBV27	TRBJ2-3	CASSVTGSDTQYF	TGTGCCAGCAGTGTTACAGGTTCAGATACGCAGTATTTT
NA	NA	TRBV6-6	TRBJ1-2	CASSTTTAGYGYTF	TGTGCCAGCAGCACCACCACGGCGGGCTATGGCTACACCTTC
NA	NA	TRBV28	TRBJ1-5	CASRATIQQPQHF	TGTGCCAGCAGGGCCACTATCCAGCAGCCCCAGCATTTT
once	NA	TRBV7-3	TRBJ1-4	CASSQRGGAGEKLFF	TGTGCCAGCAGCCAGAGGGGGGGCGCAGGTGAAAAACTGTTTTTT
NA	TRBD1	TRBV7-2	TRBJ1-1	CASSWRQGTEAFF	TGTGCCAGCAGCTGGAGACAGGGCACTGAAGCTTTCTTT
few	TRBD1	TRBV9	TRBJ2-2	CASSSAGQGIRELFF	TGTGCCAGCAGCTCAGCGGGACAGGGAATTAGGGAGCTGTTTTTT
NA	NA	TRBV7-9	TRBJ1-5	CASSLAQSEPQHF	TGTGCCAGCAGCTTAGCGCAGAGCGAGCCCCAGCATTTT
NA	TRBD2	TRBV7-2	TRBJ2-3	CASSSPLADNTDTQYF	TGTGCCAGCAGCTCCCCTCTAGCGGATAACACAGATACGCAGTATTTT
NA	TRBD2	TRBV18	TRBJ2-1	CASSLTSGRWNEQFF	TGTGCCAGCTCCCTAACTAGCGGGAGGTGGAATGAGCAGTTCTTC
NA	TRBD1	TRBV2	TRBJ1-4	CASSLWTGREKLFF	TGTGCCAGCAGTCTCTGGACAGGGCGTGAAAAACTGTTTTTT
NA	TRBD2	TRBV4-1	TRBJ2-3	CASSQKLAGKDTQYF	TGCGCCAGCAGCCAAAAGCTAGCGGGCAAGGATACGCAGTATTTT
NA	TRBD1	TRBV18	TRBJ1-2	CASSQPGQEVGNGYTF	TGTGCCAGCTCACAGCCGGGACAGGAGGTCGGGAATGGCTACACCTTC
NA	NA	TRBV11-2	TRBJ1-2	CASSLWEEGYGYTF	TGTGCCAGCAGCTTGTGGGAAGAGGGCTATGGCTACACCTTC
NA	NA	TRBV30	TRBJ2-1	CAWSTKRTYNEQFF	TGTGCCTGGAGTACCAAGCGGACCTACAATGAGCAGTTCTTC
few	NA	TRBV7-3	TRBJ1-6	CASRLGRISNSPLHF	TGTGCCAGCAGGCTGGGCCGTATTTCTAATTCACCCCTCCACTTT
NA	TRBD2	TRBV20-1	TRBJ2-3	CSASNQLAEYTDTQYF	TGCAGTGCTAGTAATCAACTAGCGGAATACACAGATACGCAGTATTTT
NA	TRBD2	TRBV30	TRBJ2-3	CAWRSGGWDTQYF	TGTGCCTGGAGGTCGGGGGGGTGGGATACGCAGTATTTT
once	NA	TRBV3-1/TRBV3-2	TRBJ1-3	CASSQVTPSGNTIYF	TGTGCCAGCAGCCAAGTCACTCCCTCTGGAAACACCATATATTTT
few	NA	TRBV5-1	TRBJ1-1	CASSPGGRAAEAFF	TGCGCCAGCAGCCCGGGCGGGAGGGCCGCTGAAGCTTTCTTT
NA	TRBD1	TRBV5-4	TRBJ2-1	CASSRTGGSSYNEQFF	TGTGCCAGCAGTCGGACAGGGGGCAGCTCCTACAATGAGCAGTTCTTC
medium-sized	TRBD2	TRBV19	TRBJ2-1	CASRPRTSGRGTYNEQFF	TGTGCCAGTAGACCCCGGACTAGCGGGAGAGGAACCTACAATGAGCAGTTCTTC
NA	NA	TRBV6-1	TRBJ2-1	CASSEKGAAYNEQFF	TGTGCCAGCAGTGAAAAAGGGGCAGCTTACAATGAGCAGTTCTTC